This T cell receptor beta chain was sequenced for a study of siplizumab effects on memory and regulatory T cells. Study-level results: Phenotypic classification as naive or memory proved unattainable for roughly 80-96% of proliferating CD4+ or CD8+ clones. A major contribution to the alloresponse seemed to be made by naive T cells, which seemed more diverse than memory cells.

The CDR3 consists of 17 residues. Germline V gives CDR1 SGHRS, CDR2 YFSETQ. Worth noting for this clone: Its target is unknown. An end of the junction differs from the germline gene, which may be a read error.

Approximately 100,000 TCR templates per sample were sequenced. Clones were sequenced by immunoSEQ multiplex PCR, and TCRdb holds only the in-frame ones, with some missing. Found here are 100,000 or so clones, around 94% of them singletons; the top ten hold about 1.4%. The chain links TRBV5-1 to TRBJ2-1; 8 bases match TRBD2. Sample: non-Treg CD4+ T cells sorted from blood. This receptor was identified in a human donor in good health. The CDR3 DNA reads TGCGCCAGCAGCTTGAGCCCCACTAGCGGAGCCTACAATGCGCAGTTCTTC. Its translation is CASSLSPTSGAYNAQFF.